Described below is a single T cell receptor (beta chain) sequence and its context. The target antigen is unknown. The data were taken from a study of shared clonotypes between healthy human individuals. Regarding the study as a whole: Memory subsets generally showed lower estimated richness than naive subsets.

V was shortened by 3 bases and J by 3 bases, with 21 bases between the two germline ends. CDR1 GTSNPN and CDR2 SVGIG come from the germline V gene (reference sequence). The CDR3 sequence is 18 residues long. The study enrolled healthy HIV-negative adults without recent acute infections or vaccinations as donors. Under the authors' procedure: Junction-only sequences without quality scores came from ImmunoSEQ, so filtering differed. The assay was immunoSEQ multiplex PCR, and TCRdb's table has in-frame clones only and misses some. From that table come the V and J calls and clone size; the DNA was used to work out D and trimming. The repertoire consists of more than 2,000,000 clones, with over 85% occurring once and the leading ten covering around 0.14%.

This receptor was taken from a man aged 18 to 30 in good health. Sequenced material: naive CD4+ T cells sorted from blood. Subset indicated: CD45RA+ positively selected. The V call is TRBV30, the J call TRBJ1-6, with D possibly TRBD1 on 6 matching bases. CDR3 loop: CAWSRDPDRLYYNSPLHF. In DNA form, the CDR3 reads TGTGCCTGGAGCCGAGACCCAGACAGGCTGTACTATAATTCACCCCTCCACTTT.